This TCR beta chain was retrieved from a study of blood T cell repertoires in COVID-19. Study as a whole: T cells, B-cell-depleted T cells, or PBMCs provided the cDNA or gDNA that served as material.

Recovered participants had two consecutive negative NP/OP PCR tests, healthcare professional clearance, or symptom resolution. In the original processing: Reference gene primer amplification gave nucleated cell count estimates. The data were produced by immunoSEQ multiplex PCR, yet TCRdb's version contains in-frame clones alone and is incomplete. That table gives V, J and clone size, and the DNA gave D and trimming. The sample holds about 300,000 clones, over 75% seen once. Input material: PBMCs or T cells enriched from blood (not recorded which). The source is a woman aged 18-30 years who had recovered from COVID-19.

CDR3 DNA sequence: TGTGCCTACTCCGGGACAGATAATGAAAAACTGTTTTTT. Translating it yields CAYSGTDNEKLFF. The chain joins TRBV30 to TRBJ1-4; 7 nucleotides line up with TRBD1. Germline V gene sequence: CDR1 GTSNPN, CDR2 SVGIG (reference sequence). The trim removed 7 bases at V and 4 bases at J, leaving 6 bases unmatched. The CDR3 covers 13 residues.